This T cell receptor beta chain comes out of a study of tumor-infiltrating lymphocytes in localized non-small cell lung cancer. Overall study: Resected tumor was paired with non-adjacent uninvolved lung from the same patient. Whole-study results and caveats: Different pieces of the same tissue were used for each assay. No T-cell fraction difference was seen between IM1 and IM2 tumors. Higher tumor T cell infiltration than in uninvolved lung was supported by TCRbeta sequencing.

Here immunoSEQ multiplex PCR was the method, and the copy in TCRdb shows in-frame clones only, minus some. The sample comprises approximately 3,100 clones, approximately 70% of which are singletons, and about a sixth rests with the top ten. By proportion, this clone is medium-sized. Its antigen remains unidentified. Per germline, CDR1 MGHDK and CDR2 SYGVNS. Trimming took 7 bases from V and 5 from J, leaving 15 bases between them. The CDR3 extends over 13 amino acids. This sequence was found in a human donor with non-small cell lung cancer. Sequenced material: uninvolved lung tissue not adjacent to the tumor. V gene TRBV25-1 combines with J gene TRBJ2-7; D perhaps matches TRBD2 (6 bases). The CDR3 loop is CASKPQGGDEQYF. The CDR3 DNA sequence: TGTGCCAGCAAACCGCAGGGAGGCGACGAGCAGTACTTC.